Listed here are 9 T cell receptor beta chains from one sample, sequenced in a study of identical twins. TCRdb ran MiXCR on the 5' RACE reads and lists one entry per CDR3 protein. The repertoire includes about 210,000 distinct CDR3 sequences, 9.4% of them detected once, and just over 5% sits in the top ten. The sequenced sample was memory (CD45RO+) T cells sorted from blood. The receptors were gathered from a woman under 30 in good health.

This clonotype was seen a handful of times. J is TRBJ1-1 and V is TRBV20-1, with a weak D call TRBD1 (6 bases). The CDR3 has 14 amino acids. With 4 bases removed from V and 7 bases from J, the gap between germline ends came to 19 bases. Per germline, CDR1 DFQATT and CDR2 SNEGSKA (reference sequence). CDR3: CSATRQDGDIEAFF. As DNA, the CDR3 is TGCAGTGCTACCCGACAGGACGGCGACATTGAAGCTTTCTTT.

In this sample, this clonotype turned up many times. The chain has TRBV2 and TRBJ1-5; D gene uncertain. Trimming shortened V by 3 bases and J by 0 bases, and 9 bases separated the two germline ends. Per the germline V gene, CDR1 is SNHLY and CDR2 is FYNNEI. CDR3 size: 15 residues. The CDR3 DNA reads as TGTGCCAGCAGTGAGATGGGGTATAGCAATCAGCCCCAGCATTTT. Protein: CASSEMGYSNQPQHF.

This clonotype has a handful of counts. The CDR3 bases are TGTGCCAGCAGTTACTCGTCCGCAGTAGCGGGTAGTTCAGATACGCAGTATTTT. Translated, it gives CASSYSSAVAGSSDTQYF. The chain recombines TRBV6-5 with TRBJ2-3, with 7 bases fitting TRBD2. This CDR3 comprises 18 residues. Looked up from germline, CDR1 is MNHEY and CDR2 is SVGAGI. The V gene end was trimmed by 0 bases and the J gene end by 4 bases; junction bases not matched to a gene: 13.

There are many counts of this clonotype. The junction and the germline gene differ at one end; a read error may be behind it. V and J are TRBV7-7 and TRBJ2-7, with D perhaps TRBD2 (5 bases). CDR1 and CDR2 (germline): SSHAT, FNYEAQ (reference sequence). CDR3 length equals 14 residues. CDR3 bases: TGTGCTAGCAGCTTAGCGCAGATCGCCTACGAGCAGTACTTC. Its translation: CASSLAQIAYEQYF.

This clonotype was seen at least ten times. The chain employs TRBV10-3 and TRBJ2-2; maybe TRBD1 (6 bases). In germline, CDR1 is ENHRY, CDR2 SYGVKD. Between the trimmed V and J ends, which lost 3 bases and 5 bases, there was a span of 10 bases. The CDR3 has 14 residues. In DNA, the CDR3 is TGTGCCATCAGTGAAAGACAGGCAACCGGGGAGCTGTTTTTT. It translates to CAISERQATGELFF.

The genes are TRBV4-3 and TRBJ2-7; no clear D. V gave up 1 base and J gave up 0 bases, with 10 bases separating them. Germline CDR1 and CDR2: LGHNA and YSLEER. The CDR3 has 15 amino acids. CDR3 bases: TGCGCCAGCAGCCAAGTGGGCGGCTCCTCCTACGAGCAGTACTTC. Translating it yields CASSQVGGSSYEQYF.

The chain recombines TRBV10-3 with TRBJ2-3; D remains ambiguous. The germline V gene has CDR1 ENHRY and CDR2 SYGVKD. This CDR3 spans 13 amino acids. V was shortened by 3 bases and J by 0 bases, with 4 bases between the two germline ends. The CDR3 bases are TGTGCCATCAGTGATGGCAGCACAGATACGCAGTATTTT. This codes for CAISDGSTDTQYF.

This clonotype was observed a few times. The J gene is TRBJ1-4, the V gene TRBV12-3 or TRBV12-4, with D unresolved. The CDR3 is 15 amino acids. The V and J ends lost 1 base and 4 bases respectively, with 10 bases between them. CDR3 sequence: CASSLGLLINEKLFF. The CDR3 DNA follows: TGTGCCAGCAGTTTAGGGCTGCTGATTAATGAAAAACTGTTTTTT.

This clonotype was observed a single time. One junction end disagrees with the germline gene, perhaps due to a read error. The V and J genes are TRBV3-1 and TRBJ1-2; no definite D call. Germline loops: CDR1 LGHDT, CDR2 YNNKEL (reference sequence). The CDR3 is 14 amino acids. In DNA, the CDR3 is TGTACCAGTCATCGAGGGAATGACTTTGGGGGCTACACCTTC. Amino acids: CTSHRGNDFGGYTF.